The 29 T cell receptor beta chains listed next were all sequenced from one sample in a study of shared clonotypes between healthy human individuals. Data came from immunoSEQ multiplex PCR; TCRdb stores just in-frame clones and leaves some out. The top ten hold about 0.39% of the sample, which has 2.3 million or so clones, approximately 95% seen once. Sequenced sample: naive CD4+ T cells from PBMCs. The subset denotes: CD45RA+ positively selected. The source of these receptors is a man aged 18 to 29 in good health. Some clones in this sample may be carry-over from other donors' samples.

This chain links TRBV5-1 with TRBJ2-7, with a weak D call TRBD2 (6 bases). Germline loops: CDR1 SGHRS, CDR2 YFSETQ. The CDR3 totals 16 residues. The V and J ends lost 0 bases and 4 bases respectively, with 17 bases between them. The DNA of the CDR3 is TGCGCCAGCAGCTTGGGGGGCGGCGGGATATCTTACGAGCAGTACTTC. Translating it yields CASSLGGGGISYEQYF.

This chain joins TRBV6-5 and TRBJ1-1; TRBD1 matches 7 bases. Germline V gene sequence: CDR1 MNHEY, CDR2 SVGAGI. V shed 6 bases and J 6 bases; nucleotides not matched to a gene: 10. This CDR3 spans 14 amino acids. CDR3 residues: CASSQGGFFSEAFF. Written as DNA, the CDR3 is TGTGCCAGCAGCCAGGGGGGTTTCTTCTCTGAAGCTTTCTTT.

This sequence joins TRBV5-1 and TRBJ2-3; TRBD1 matches 8 bases. Losses at the gene ends were 0 bases for V and 2 bases for J; bases not matched to a gene: 5. Germline assignment: CDR1 SGHRS and CDR2 YFSETQ. The CDR3 totals 16 residues. CDR3 DNA sequence: TGCGCCAGCAGCTTGGGTGACAGGGGACACACAGATACGCAGTATTTT. It translates to CASSLGDRGHTDTQYF.

The CDR3 loop reads CASSIGSSGYEQYF. The CDR3 DNA reads TGTGCCAGTAGTATCGGGAGCTCCGGCTACGAGCAGTACTTC. The V gene is TRBV19, the J gene TRBJ2-7; weak D call: TRBD2 (6 bases). Trimming shortened V by 3 bases and J by 3 bases, and 12 bases separated the two germline ends. Germline loops: CDR1 LNHDA, CDR2 SQIVND (reference sequence). The CDR3 covers 14 residues.

This chain joins TRBV2 and TRBJ2-5, with TRBD1 matching over 8 bases. Trimming took 6 bases from V and 3 from J; bases not matched to a gene: 9. This CDR3 spans 15 amino acids. The germline CDR1 and CDR2 sequences are SNHLY and FYNNEI. CDR3 bases: TGTGCCAGCAGATGGACAGGGCGACCTGAAGAGACCCAGTACTTC. As protein: CASRWTGRPEETQYF.

V usage is TRBV5-4 and J usage is TRBJ2-7; possible D gene TRBD2, 6 bases. The CDR3 is made up of 16 amino acids. The germline gives CDR1 SGHNT, CDR2 YYREEE (reference sequence). V lost 4 bases, J lost 2 bases, and 19 bases lay in between. The CDR3 here is CASSPGGASAAYEQYF. The CDR3 nucleotides read TGTGCCAGCAGCCCCGGCGGGGCTAGCGCCGCCTACGAGCAGTACTTC.

The chain couples TRBV10-3 to TRBJ1-2; 7 bases are a match to TRBD1. The germline gives CDR1 ENHRY, CDR2 SYGVKD. The ends lost 9 bases at V and 2 bases at J; junction bases unmatched: 6. The length of the CDR3 is 13 residues. The CDR3 nucleotides are TGTGCCATTAGGACAGGAGGGAACTATGGCTACACCTTC. As protein: CAIRTGGNYGYTF.

This rearrangement joins TRBV6-6 to TRBJ1-5, with a possible D match to TRBD1 (6 bases). The CDR3 extends over 13 amino acids. Germline V gives CDR1 MNHNY, CDR2 SVGAGI (reference sequence). Trimming shortened V by 5 bases and J by 12 bases, and 17 bases separated the two germline ends. CDR3 coding DNA: TGTGCCAGCAGTAAAAAACAGGGAGAGCACCAGCATTTT. It encodes CASSKKQGEHQHF.

This chain joins TRBV28 and TRBJ1-5, with 8 bases that match TRBD1. Germline V gene lookup returns CDR1 MDHEN and CDR2 SYDVKM. CDR3 length: 17 amino acids. J was trimmed by 2 bases and V by 2 bases; bases with no gene match: 8. The CDR3 region is CASSLVAGGLRNQPQHF. CDR3 DNA: TGTGCCAGCAGTTTAGTGGCAGGGGGCCTACGCAATCAGCCCCAGCATTTT.

The chain recombines TRBV6-5 with TRBJ2-1, with D perhaps TRBD1 (6 bases). Trimming pared 10 bases from V and 4 bases from J, leaving 20 bases between. This CDR3 is 15 amino acids long. CDR1 and CDR2 (germline): MNHEY, SVGAGI. CDR3 nucleotides: TGTGCCACAAATCCCGGACAGCGACCGTACAATGAGCAGTTCTTC. Translated, it gives CATNPGQRPYNEQFF.

With regard to this clone: Within the sample, other DNA sequences also encode this same CDR3. V usage is TRBV5-1 and J usage is TRBJ1-4, with 7 bases aligning to TRBD1. Germline assignment: CDR1 SGHRS and CDR2 YFSETQ. V gave up 2 bases and J gave up 5 bases; unmatched junction bases: 3. The CDR3 loop spans 14 amino acids. The CDR3: CASSFGQENEKLFF. In DNA form, the CDR3 reads TGCGCCAGCAGCTTCGGACAGGAGAATGAAAAACTGTTTTTT.

This sequence joins TRBV10-3 and TRBJ2-1; 8 bases fit TRBD2. The ends lost 3 bases at V and 6 bases at J; junction bases unmatched: 7. This CDR3 region has 15 residues. Germline loops: CDR1 ENHRY, CDR2 SYGVKD. The CDR3 here is CAISDNREGSNEQFF. DNA of the CDR3: TGTGCCATCAGTGACAACCGGGAGGGGTCCAATGAGCAGTTCTTC.

The V gene is TRBV5-4, the J gene TRBJ1-1, with D possibly matching TRBD1 (5 bases). Germline V CDR1 and CDR2: SGHNT, YYREEE (reference sequence). V was clipped by 1 base and J by 1 base, with 14 bases between them. CDR3 length equals 16 residues. The CDR3 sequence is CASSLTVRQGNTEAFF. The CDR3 bases are TGTGCCAGCAGCTTGACCGTCCGGCAGGGGAACACTGAAGCTTTCTTT.

The chain recombines TRBV5-3 with TRBJ1-5, with 7 bases lining up with TRBD1. TRBV5-3 is given ORF status, its function remaining uncertain. The CDR3 loop spans 14 amino acids. V shed 5 bases and J 6 bases; nucleotides not matched to a gene: 8. The CDR3 bases are TGTGCCAGAAGTCAGGGGGACTATAGTCAGCCCCAGCATTTT. Its protein is CARSQGDYSQPQHF.

This clone was counted a single time. This rearrangement joins TRBV11-2 to TRBJ2-5, with D tentatively TRBD1 (6 bases). Germline-derived CDR1 and CDR2 are SGHAT and FQNNGV. The CDR3 is made up of 17 amino acids. The V gene lost 2 bases and the J gene lost 1 base, with 17 bases spanning the gap. The CDR3 DNA sequence: TGTGCCAGCAGCTTAATTCCAGGGACACTACGCCAAGAGACCCAGTACTTC. Translated, it gives CASSLIPGTLRQETQYF.

The V call is TRBV18, the J call TRBJ1-2; TRBD1 matches at 7 bases. Trimming cost V 2 bases and J 10 bases; bases outside gene matches: 4. The CDR3 length is 12 residues. The germline V gene encodes CDR1 KGHSH and CDR2 LQKENI. The CDR3 reads CASSPRQGDYTF. CDR3 DNA: TGTGCCAGCTCACCAAGACAGGGCGACTACACCTTC.

V usage is TRBV14 and J usage is TRBJ2-1; 9 bases fit TRBD2. Trimming removed 1 base from V and 6 bases from J; junction bases left unmatched: 7. There are 16 residues in the CDR3. Per the germline V gene, CDR1 is SGHDN and CDR2 is FVKESK. CDR3 loop: CASSQVYLAGPNEQFF. CDR3 nucleotide sequence: TGTGCCAGCAGCCAAGTGTATCTAGCGGGACCCAATGAGCAGTTCTTC.

V and J are TRBV9 and TRBJ1-3; D remains ambiguous. Trimming removed 1 base at V and 0 bases at J, with 14 bases between. Germline-derived CDR1 and CDR2 are SGDLS and YYNGEE. The CDR3 loop spans 17 amino acids. The CDR3 loop reads CASSVYGVVDSGNTIYF. The DNA of the CDR3 is TGTGCCAGCAGCGTATATGGGGTGGTGGACTCTGGAAACACCATATATTTT.

The V and J genes are TRBV7-2 and TRBJ2-2; 11 nucleotides agree with TRBD2. This CDR3 region has 17 residues. With V trimmed by 1 base and J by 5 bases, 6 bases remained unmatched. Looked up from germline, CDR1 is SGHTA and CDR2 is FQGNSA. The CDR3 spells CASSLVPLAGGTGELFF. CDR3 coding DNA: TGTGCCAGCAGCTTAGTCCCCCTAGCGGGAGGTACCGGGGAGCTGTTTTTT.

V is TRBV28 and J is TRBJ2-1; D gene unclear. Germline CDR1 MDHEN, CDR2 SYDVKM. The CDR3 is 14 amino acids. V was clipped by 2 bases and J by 6 bases, with 11 bases between them. The CDR3 loop is CASSLGIRLNEQFF. In DNA, the CDR3 is TGTGCCAGCAGTTTAGGGATCCGGCTCAATGAGCAGTTCTTC.

The CDR3 region has the DNA TGTGCCAGCAGCTCGACGGCAGCTTCCTACAATGAGCAGTTCTTC. Translating gives CASSSTAASYNEQFF. This chain links TRBV9 with TRBJ2-1; D unresolved. The CDR3 has 15 amino acids. Germline V gene sequence: CDR1 SGDLS, CDR2 YYNGEE. The ends were cut back, 4 bases at V and 1 base at J, with 12 bases in the middle.

This chain joins TRBV29-1 and TRBJ1-4; TRBD1 is a possible D gene (6 bases). V was trimmed by 0 bases and J by 7 bases, leaving 12 bases between them. The CDR3 consists of 14 residues. Germline V gene data show CDR1 as SQVTM and CDR2 as ANQGSEA. CDR3 sequence (DNA): TGCAGCGTTGAAGACAGGGGTTTGGGTGAAAAACTGTTTTTT. Its protein product is CSVEDRGLGEKLFF.

The V gene is TRBV28, the J gene TRBJ2-1, with 12 bases lining up with TRBD2. The CDR3 sequence is 15 residues long. Trimming removed 2 bases from V and 8 bases from J; junction bases left unmatched: 4. Germline loops: CDR1 MDHEN, CDR2 SYDVKM. CDR3 sequence: CASSLKTSGSYEQFF. Written as DNA, the CDR3 is TGTGCCAGCAGTTTAAAGACTAGCGGGAGCTATGAGCAGTTCTTC.

This clone appeared a few times. This same CDR3 is encoded by further DNA sequences in the sample. This chain joins TRBV18 and TRBJ2-3; no clear D gene. This CDR3 spans 13 amino acids. V was shortened by 3 bases and J by 1 base, with 5 bases between the two germline ends. From germline, CDR1 is KGHSH and CDR2 LQKENI. The CDR3 protein is CASSPPGTDTQYF. In DNA, the CDR3 is TGTGCCAGCTCACCTCCGGGCACAGATACGCAGTATTTT.

A note on this clone: Other DNA sequences in this sample translate to the same CDR3. The V call is TRBV6-1, the J call TRBJ2-1; no clear D gene. V was pared by 4 bases and J by 2 bases, with 9 bases between. There are 14 residues in the CDR3. CDR1 is MNHNS, CDR2 SASEGT, per germline. The CDR3 region is CASSGSGPYNEQFF. CDR3 in DNA: TGTGCCAGCAGTGGATCCGGTCCCTACAATGAGCAGTTCTTC.

The rearrangement joins TRBV4-3 to TRBJ1-1, with D unclear. The V and J ends lost 1 base and 0 bases respectively, with 15 bases between them. The germline gives CDR1 LGHNA, CDR2 YSLEER. The CDR3 extends over 17 amino acids. The CDR3 is CASSQGVARMLNTEAFF. The CDR3 DNA is TGCGCCAGCAGCCAAGGCGTTGCAAGGATGTTGAACACTGAAGCTTTCTTT.

This clone was detected only once. This chain joins TRBV11-2 and TRBJ2-2; TRBD2 might be the D (6 bases). Trimming removed 4 bases at V and 6 bases at J, with 18 bases between. Germline lookup yields CDR1 SGHAT and CDR2 FQNNGV. This CDR3 has 16 residues. Written as DNA, the CDR3 is TGTGCCAGCAGCTGTATTGGGTGCCGCGGGGCCGGGGAGCTGTTTTTT. This sequence encodes CASSCIGCRGAGELFF.

DNA for the CDR3: TGTGCCAGCAGCTTCGGCACCGCTAACTATGGCTACACCTTC. This sequence encodes CASSFGTANYGYTF. The chain recombines TRBV11-3 with TRBJ1-2, with D hard to call. With 3 bases removed from V and 0 bases from J, the gap between germline ends came to 8 bases. CDR1 and CDR2 from the germline V gene are SGHNT and YENEEA. CDR3 length: 14 residues.

Only one count was recorded for this clone. The chain is built from TRBV28 and TRBJ2-6; weak D call: TRBD2 (5 bases). There are 16 residues in the CDR3. Per the germline V gene, CDR1 is MDHEN and CDR2 is SYDVKM. Between the trimmed V and J ends, which lost 6 bases and 2 bases, there was a span of 14 bases. CDR3 amino acids: CASRPGLIPGANVLTF. CDR3 DNA: TGTGCCAGCAGACCCGGACTCATCCCTGGGGCCAACGTCCTGACTTTC.